The rows below give T cell receptor beta chains drawn from one sample of a study of OX40 agonist ivuxolimab in advanced cancers. TCRdb's table, derived via immunoSEQ multiplex PCR, lists solely in-frame clones and lacks some. The table records roughly 66,000 clones, roughly 87% of them present only once. Specimen: CD4+ or CD8+ T cells sorted from blood, collected in a trial of the OX40 agonist ivuxolimab. The receptors shown here come from an adult with an advanced solid tumor such as melanoma, head and neck, liver or kidney cancer. Both conserved end residues are part of each CDR3. The D gene is left open where the match is weak. Clone size is not always given. Where it is, it says once, few, many or a class for expanded clones.

d_call | j_call | v_call | clone_size | cdr3_aa | cdr3_nt
NA | TRBJ1-5 | TRBV6-1 | few | CAIRGDSNSNQPQHF | TGTGCCATCCGGGGAGACAGTAATAGCAATCAGCCCCAGCATTTT
NA | TRBJ1-5 | TRBV21-1 | NA | CASYRHQPQHF | TGTGCCAGCTATCGACATCAGCCCCAGCATTTT
NA | TRBJ1-2 | TRBV7-8 | NA | CASSSLWGNYGYTF | TGTGCCAGCAGCTCCCTCTGGGGGAACTATGGCTACACCTTC
NA | TRBJ1-1 | TRBV10-1 | NA | CASSLGTDTEAFF | TGCGCCAGCAGCCTCGGGACCGACACTGAAGCTTTCTTT
NA | TRBJ2-1 | TRBV4-2 | NA | CASSQNPGVSNEQFF | TGTGCCAGCAGCCAAAATCCGGGAGTTTCGAATGAGCAGTTCTTC
TRBD1 | TRBJ2-3 | TRBV29-1 | NA | CSVGGQGGTDTQYF | TGCAGCGTTGGAGGACAGGGTGGCACAGATACGCAGTATTTT
TRBD2 | TRBJ2-1 | TRBV15 | NA | CATSTWTSGRWNEQFF | TGTGCCACCAGCACCTGGACTAGCGGGAGATGGAATGAGCAGTTCTTC
NA | TRBJ2-7 | TRBV7-3 | once | CASSATGGLPYEQYF | TGTGCCAGCAGCGCAACGGGCGGACTACCCTACGAGCAGTACTTC
NA | TRBJ2-1 | TRBV4-3 | once | CASSQEYGGTYNEQFF | TGCGCCAGCAGCCAAGAGTATGGCGGGACGTACAATGAGCAGTTCTTC
TRBD1 | TRBJ1-4 | TRBV5-1 | once | CASSLGTGGFATNEKLFF | TGCGCCAGCAGCTTGGGAACAGGGGGCTTTGCAACTAATGAAAAACTGTTTTTT
NA | TRBJ2-5 | TRBV6-5 | NA | CASMGLASQETQYF | TGTGCCAGCATGGGGCTAGCGAGTCAAGAGACCCAGTACTTC
NA | TRBJ2-7 | TRBV7-2 | NA | CASTPRGMSSYEQYF | TGTGCCAGCACCCCCCGGGGAATGAGCTCCTACGAGCAGTACTTC
NA | TRBJ1-2 | TRBV5-8 | NA | CASSLAVGNGYTF | TGTGCCAGCAGCTTGGCAGTTGGCAATGGCTACACCTTC
TRBD1 | TRBJ1-3 | TRBV6-5 | few | CASSFQGVGNTIYF | TGTGCCAGCAGTTTTCAGGGGGTTGGAAACACCATATATTTT
NA | TRBJ1-4 | TRBV11-3 | NA | CASSNLVGGTTNEKLFF | TGTGCCAGCAGCAACCTCGTGGGGGGCACAACTAATGAAAAACTGTTTTTT
TRBD2 | TRBJ2-5 | TRBV7-2 | NA | CASSPPTSGPVTQYF | TGTGCCAGCAGCCCTCCGACTAGCGGGCCCGTGACCCAGTACTTC